One sample yielded the 32 T cell receptor beta chains listed below, sequenced in a study of CD8 T cells in ankylosing spondylitis. TCRdb passed the 5' RACE reads through MiXCR, listing each CDR3 protein once. In the table there are about 180,000 distinct CDR3 sequences, around 8.9% of which are singletons. Source material: blood, either unsorted or a sorted T cell fraction (not recorded which). These receptors were collected from a female donor with ankylosing spondylitis or in good health (not recorded which).

This clonotype was picked up a small number of times. The chain links TRBV4-3 to TRBJ2-3, with 13 bases aligning to TRBD2. Germline CDR1 and CDR2: LGHNA and YSLEER. The CDR3 has 16 amino acids. V lost 2 bases, J lost 3 bases, and 2 bases stayed unmatched. CDR3 bases: TGCGCCAGCAGCCAAACTAGCGGGAGGGCAACAGATACGCAGTATTTT. Translation: CASSQTSGRATDTQYF.

The V call is TRBV27, the J call TRBJ1-5, with D unresolved. The V and J ends lost 3 bases and 0 bases respectively, with 9 bases between them. CDR1 and CDR2 (germline): MNHEY, SMNVEV (reference sequence). The CDR3 is made up of 15 amino acids. The CDR3 loop is CASSFGLYSNQPQHF. The CDR3, as DNA: TGTGCCAGCAGTTTCGGGTTATATAGCAATCAGCCCCAGCATTTT.

This chain joins TRBV15 and TRBJ1-1; D ambiguous. With 0 bases removed from V and 11 bases from J, the gap between germline ends came to 13 bases. CDR3 length: 13 residues. Germline CDR1 LNHNV, CDR2 YYDKDF (reference sequence). CDR3: CATSRDIQPGAFF. As DNA, the CDR3 is TGTGCCACCAGCAGAGATATTCAACCCGGGGCTTTCTTT.

The table lists this clonotype with a few counts. The V call is TRBV7-3, the J call TRBJ2-7, with a possible D match to TRBD2 (6 bases). This CDR3 region has 13 residues. V lost 1 base and J lost 9, with 13 bases in between. Per the germline V gene, CDR1 is SGHTA and CDR2 is FQGTGA. CDR3 DNA: TGTGCCAGCAGCTTAAATTGGGGGACTCTGCAGTACTTC. Its protein is CASSLNWGTLQYF.

This clonotype was counted between two and nine times. J is TRBJ1-1 and V is TRBV7-8; TRBD1 agrees at 9 bases. This CDR3 is built from 13 residues. V dropped 5 bases and J dropped 10; count of bases not matched to a gene: 8. Looked up from germline, CDR1 is SGHVS and CDR2 is FQNEAQ. This chain's CDR3 is CASSPPPGQGAFF. The CDR3 DNA follows: TGTGCCAGCAGCCCCCCCCCGGGACAGGGAGCTTTCTTT.

The V gene is TRBV28, the J gene TRBJ1-1; the D gene is possibly TRBD1 (5 bases). This CDR3 has 16 amino acids. The V end was cut by 1 base, the J end by 4 bases, with 16 bases between. The V gene's germline CDR1 is MDHEN and CDR2 SYDVKM. DNA for the CDR3: TGTGCCAGCAGTTTATTTTTTAGTCGTGGGGGCACTGAAGCTTTCTTT. Translation gives CASSLFFSRGGTEAFF.

At least ten counts were recorded for this clonotype. The CDR3 region is CASSEGTMETQYF. In DNA, the CDR3 is TGTGCCAGCAGTGAGGGGACGATGGAGACCCAGTACTTC. V gene TRBV2 combines with J gene TRBJ2-5; possibly TRBD1 or TRBD2 for D (5 bases each). The CDR3 consists of 13 residues. V shed 3 bases and J shed 5 bases, with 10 bases lying between them. CDR1 and CDR2 (germline): SNHLY, FYNNEI.

This clonotype was counted only a few times. The rearrangement joins TRBV7-2 to TRBJ2-5, with TRBD2 matching 8 bases. The germline CDR1 and CDR2 sequences are SGHTA and FQGNSA. The CDR3 loop spans 14 amino acids. Trimming at V came to 5 bases and at J to 5 bases, leaving 7 bases not matched to a gene. The CDR3 DNA reads TGTGCCAGCAGCCCAGCGGGAGTCGGCGAGACCCAGTACTTC. Amino acid sequence: CASSPAGVGETQYF.

The rearrangement uses TRBV7-9 and TRBJ2-5, with unresolved D. V was clipped by 5 bases and J by 2 bases, with 9 bases between them. Germline V gene lookup returns CDR1 SEHNR and CDR2 FQNEAQ (reference sequence). This CDR3 comprises 13 residues. DNA for the CDR3: TGTGCCAGCAGCCTGAGGCTTCAAGAGACCCAGTACTTC. It yields the protein CASSLRLQETQYF.

The chain couples TRBV5-5 to TRBJ1-1; D is unresolved. CDR3 length equals 12 residues. V lost 0 bases and J 4 bases, leaving 4 bases between the germline ends. Germline V gives CDR1 SGHKS, CDR2 YYEKEE (reference sequence). CDR3 DNA: TGTGCCAGCAGCTTGGATAGCACTGAAGCTTTCTTT. Its translation: CASSLDSTEAFF.

This clonotype was counted many times. V is TRBV4-3 and J is TRBJ1-1, with 9 positions matching TRBD1. The germline gives CDR1 LGHNA, CDR2 YSLEER. There are 14 residues in the CDR3. V lost 4 bases and J lost 2; bases outside the gene matches: 2. The CDR3 here is CASSPDRGNTEAFF. CDR3 nucleotides: TGCGCCAGCAGCCCGGACAGGGGTAACACTGAAGCTTTCTTT.

This clonotype occurred many times. The CDR3 sequence: CSVETPGLAGGQRPYNEQFF. The CDR3 DNA reads TGCAGCGTTGAAACACCGGGACTAGCGGGAGGGCAGAGACCCTACAATGAGCAGTTCTTC. The chain couples TRBV29-1 to TRBJ2-1, with 16 bases lining up with TRBD2. The CDR3 is 20 amino acids. Looked up from germline, CDR1 is SQVTM and CDR2 is ANQGSEA. Trimming cost V 2 bases and J 2 bases; bases outside gene matches: 12.

This clonotype was observed many times. The chain joins TRBV4-3 to TRBJ2-7, with 11 bases lining up with TRBD2. The CDR3 is 15 residues long. The germline V gene has CDR1 LGHNA and CDR2 YSLEER. J was trimmed by 2 bases and V by 3 bases; bases with no gene match: 3. The DNA for the CDR3 is TGCGCCAGCAGCCAGGGACTAGCGGCTACCTACGAGCAGTACTTC. Its protein product is CASSQGLAATYEQYF.

In its sample, this clonotype was seen a few times. This sequence joins TRBV4-3 and TRBJ2-3; 9 bases align to TRBD2. CDR1 LGHNA and CDR2 YSLEER come from the germline V gene. The length of the CDR3 is 15 residues. V trimming: 4 bases; J trimming: 0 bases; junction bases outside the gene matches: 2. CDR3 sequence (DNA): TGCGCCAGCAGCCCGACTAGCGGAAGCACAGATACGCAGTATTTT. This sequence encodes CASSPTSGSTDTQYF.

This clonotype was seen repeatedly, ten times or more. The chain carries TRBV4-2 and TRBJ2-5; a weak D match, TRBD1 (5 bases). The CDR3 totals 11 residues. CDR1 LGHNA and CDR2 YNFKEQ come from the germline V gene. Trimming cost V 2 bases and J 8 bases, with 6 bases left between them. The CDR3 protein is CASSQQGTQYF. The CDR3 coding sequence is TGTGCCAGCAGCCAACAGGGTACCCAGTACTTC.

The CDR3 loop reads CRTTTGGTSRIDTQYF. The CDR3 DNA reads as TGCAGGACCACCACGGGCGGGACTAGCCGGATAGATACGCAGTATTTT. V and J are TRBV20-1 and TRBJ2-3; 9 bases line up with TRBD2. The CDR3 contains 16 residues. The V gene's germline CDR1 is DFQATT and CDR2 SNEGSKA (reference sequence).

The sample holds a few counts of this clonotype. The rearrangement links TRBV20-1 to TRBJ2-1, with 10 bases aligning to TRBD1. Germline CDR1 is DFQATT and CDR2 is SNEGSKA (reference sequence). The J segment lost 8 bases and the V segment lost 7 bases, leaving 8 bases of the junction unmatched. The CDR3 covers 13 residues. The CDR3 DNA is TGCAGTGTACCGGGACAGGGGATTGATGAGCAGTTCTTC. It encodes CSVPGQGIDEQFF.

This clonotype was detected only a few times. The CDR3 nucleotides read TGTGCCAGCAGTTTATCGGGAAGGGGGCCCCGTGTGTCCCTCCACTTT. Translating gives CASSLSGRGPRVSLHF. The V call is TRBV28, the J call TRBJ1-6; 7 bases align to TRBD1. J lost 14 bases, V lost 1 base, and 14 bases had no gene match. This CDR3 spans 16 amino acids. The germline CDR1 and CDR2 sequences are MDHEN and SYDVKM.

This clonotype was recorded many times. The V call is TRBV21-1, the J call TRBJ2-2; the D segment call TRBD2 is taken from the table without a DNA check. TRBV21-1 is an annotated pseudogene. The CDR3 loop spans 16 amino acids. The CDR3 loop reads CASSPRTSPNTGELFF. The CDR3 coding sequence is TGTGCCAGCAGCCCCCGGACTAGCCCGAACACCGGGGAGCTGTTTTTT.

This clonotype occurred many times. V usage is TRBV4-3 and J usage is TRBJ2-7; D not certain. The CDR3 is made up of 14 amino acids. Germline values: CDR1 LGHNA, CDR2 YSLEER. Trimming stripped 6 bases from V and 2 bases from J, with 14 bases between. As DNA, the CDR3 is TGCGCCAGCAGTCCACATAGCCGACCCTACGAGCAGTACTTC. It encodes CASSPHSRPYEQYF.

The chain carries TRBV7-8 and TRBJ2-1, with D unresolved. Trimming left V 1 base short and J 7 bases short, with 14 bases between. There are 15 residues in the CDR3. Germline assignment: CDR1 SGHVS and CDR2 FQNEAQ. CDR3 region: CASSLGTILSNEQFF. CDR3 in DNA: TGTGCCAGCAGCTTAGGAACTATACTCTCTAATGAGCAGTTCTTC.

This clonotype turned up a few times. The chain couples TRBV27 to TRBJ2-7, with 9 bases that match TRBD1. The trim removed 2 bases at V and 4 bases at J, leaving 6 bases unmatched. Looked up from germline, CDR1 is MNHEY and CDR2 is SMNVEV (reference sequence). The CDR3 extends over 15 amino acids. The CDR3 loop is CASSLATGGHYEQYF. The CDR3 DNA sequence: TGTGCCAGCAGTTTAGCGACAGGGGGGCATTACGAGCAGTACTTC.

This clonotype has at least ten counts. This rearrangement joins TRBV2 to TRBJ2-7; 7 nucleotides agree with TRBD2. The V segment lost 5 bases and the J segment 4 bases; nucleotides outside the gene matches: 11. The CDR3 consists of 15 residues. Germline assignment: CDR1 SNHLY and CDR2 FYNNEI. The CDR3 loop is CASSPGGSRMYEQYF. As DNA, the CDR3 is TGTGCCAGCAGTCCCGGGGGGTCAAGGATGTACGAGCAGTACTTC.

The chain carries TRBV4-3 and TRBJ2-7, with a possible D match to TRBD2 (6 bases). This CDR3 is built from 15 residues. V was cut by 1 base and J by 3 bases, with 13 bases left in between. Germline CDR1 LGHNA, CDR2 YSLEER. The DNA of the CDR3 is TGCGCCAGCAGCCAAGGGGATGGGAGGTTCTACGAGCAGTACTTC. Amino acid sequence: CASSQGDGRFYEQYF.

This chain links TRBV28 with TRBJ2-1; weak D call: TRBD2 (6 bases). Germline V gives CDR1 MDHEN, CDR2 SYDVKM. The CDR3 extends over 13 amino acids. Trimming left V 8 bases short and J 4 bases short, with 12 bases between. The CDR3 loop reads CASRDSSYNEQFF. In DNA, the CDR3 is TGTGCCAGCCGGGACTCAAGTTACAATGAGCAGTTCTTC.

This clonotype was seen a handful of times. The CDR3 sequence: CASSPGSYNSPLHF. CDR3 coding DNA: TGTGCCAGCAGTCCGGGGAGCTATAATTCACCCCTCCACTTT. The rearrangement joins TRBV6-1 to TRBJ1-6; no clear D gene. Germline V CDR1 and CDR2: MNHNS, SASEGT. The ends were cut back, 5 bases at V and 3 bases at J, with 8 bases in the middle. The CDR3 has 14 amino acids.

This clonotype was seen many times. V is TRBV12-3 or TRBV12-4 and J is TRBJ1-1, with D tentatively TRBD1 (5 bases). The CDR3 runs 15 residues. V lost 8 bases to trimming and J lost 1 base, with 17 bases between them. The CDR3 DNA sequence: TGTGCCAGCCTTATATCGGGCAGGGCGAACACTGAAGCTTTCTTT. Encoded protein: CASLISGRANTEAFF.

In this sample, this clonotype turned up many times. The chain joins TRBV4-3 to TRBJ1-6; TRBD1 might be the D (5 bases). Per germline, CDR1 LGHNA and CDR2 YSLEER. V was shortened by 3 bases and J by 7 bases, with 7 bases between the two germline ends. The CDR3 is 13 residues long. The CDR3, as DNA: TGCGCCAGCAGCCAGGGGGGGAATTCACCCCTCCACTTT. This encodes CASSQGGNSPLHF.

This clonotype came up many times. The chain recombines TRBV7-8 with TRBJ2-1; 9 bases map to TRBD2. The CDR3 consists of 14 residues. Germline trimming cut 5 bases from V and 8 bases from J; bases unmatched to any gene: 7. CDR1 and CDR2 from the germline V gene are SGHVS and FQNEAQ. The CDR3 sequence is CASSGVAGVDEQFF. The DNA of the CDR3 is TGTGCCAGCAGCGGAGTAGCGGGAGTTGATGAGCAGTTCTTC.

This clonotype was found many times. The gene calls are TRBV20-1 and TRBJ2-7; 7 nucleotides agree with TRBD1. Germline loops: CDR1 DFQATT, CDR2 SNEGSKA (reference sequence). This CDR3 contains 14 residues. With 5 bases clipped from V and 0 bases from J, the junction kept 7 bases outside the gene matches. The CDR3 spells CSAERTGTSYEQYF. The CDR3, as DNA: TGCAGTGCTGAAAGGACAGGTACCTCCTACGAGCAGTACTTC.

The chain has TRBV28 and TRBJ1-5, with no clear D. Trimming cost V 10 bases and J 1 base, with 11 bases left between them. The CDR3 runs 13 residues. The germline V gene encodes CDR1 MDHEN and CDR2 SYDVKM. Here the CDR3 reads CATLRTSNQPQHF. The CDR3 DNA follows: TGTGCCACCCTACGGACGAGCAATCAGCCCCAGCATTTT.

The rearrangement joins TRBV29-1 to TRBJ2-3; D not resolved. There are 14 residues in the CDR3. V shed 3 bases and J shed 4 bases, with 14 bases lying between them. Germline V CDR1 and CDR2: SQVTM, ANQGSEA. DNA of the CDR3: TGCAGCGTTGAGGGCTTAAAGGGTGCAGATACGCAGTATTTT. Translating it yields CSVEGLKGADTQYF.